This T cell receptor beta chain comes out of a study of blood T cell repertoires in COVID-19. About the study: Spain, Italy and the United States supplied samples that represented acute and convalescent COVID-19. Nucleic acid was either cDNA or gDNA, and it came from T cells, B-cell-depleted T cells, or PBMCs.

The CDR3 covers 17 residues. J lost 5 bases, V lost 4 bases, and 11 bases had no gene match. Germline values: CDR1 ENHRY, CDR2 SYGVKD. Libraries were prepared by immunoSEQ multiplex PCR; TCRdb keeps only in-frame clonotypes and omits some of them. The sample contains around 300,000 clones, 70% to 90% of which appear only once. The V call is TRBV10-3, the J call TRBJ2-5; TRBD2 aligns across 12 bases. This receptor was identified in a woman aged 50 to 60 with active or convalescent COVID-19. The sequenced material came from peripheral blood. CDR3 residues: CAISADPGLAGSETQYF. DNA for the CDR3: TGTGCCATCAGTGCGGACCCTGGACTAGCGGGGTCGGAGACCCAGTACTTC.